The 7 T cell receptor beta chains listed next were all sequenced from one sample in a study of cytomegalovirus exposure and HLA in healthy donors. The PCR ran on 60 Vbeta and 13 Jbeta primers. Data came from immunoSEQ multiplex PCR; TCRdb stores just in-frame clones and leaves some out. The sample includes roughly 130,000 clones, around 80% seen only once; the top ten take roughly 5.7%. Sequenced sample: PBMCs. These receptors all stem from a young man in good health and CMV-seronegative.

This chain joins TRBV28 and TRBJ1-4; the match to TRBD1 covers 12 bases. The CDR3 runs 19 residues. Losses at the gene ends were 3 bases for V and 8 bases for J; bases not matched to a gene: 16. CDR1 is MDHEN and CDR2 is SYDVKM in the germline V gene. The CDR3 DNA reads as TGTGCCAGCAGTTTTAGGAGCCGGGGACAGGGGGCTCTAGAGGAAAAACTGTTTTTT. This sequence encodes CASSFRSRGQGALEEKLFF.

Here the CDR3 reads CASSRLRQGATGELFF. Here the CDR3 DNA reads TGTGCCAGCAGCCGGCTCCGTCAGGGGGCAACCGGGGAGCTGTTTTTT. The chain couples TRBV11-2 to TRBJ2-2; the match to TRBD1 covers 8 bases. This CDR3 has 16 residues. V lost 5 bases and J lost 5; bases outside the gene matches: 10. The germline CDR1 and CDR2 sequences are SGHAT and FQNNGV.

CDR3 sequence reads: CATSTGTEETQYF. CDR3 bases: TGTGCCACCTCGACAGGGACGGAAGAGACCCAGTACTTC. V is TRBV19 and J is TRBJ2-5; TRBD1 agrees at 7 bases. In germline, CDR1 is LNHDA, CDR2 SQIVND (reference sequence). The CDR3 sequence is 13 residues long. With 10 bases clipped from V and 3 bases from J, the junction kept 8 bases outside the gene matches.

The chain joins TRBV18 to TRBJ1-4; tentative D call: TRBD1 (5 bases). Per the germline V gene, CDR1 is KGHSH and CDR2 is LQKENI. The CDR3 contains 15 residues. Trimming shortened V by 4 bases and J by 0 bases, and 9 bases separated the two germline ends. CDR3 protein: CASSHGGATNEKLFF. DNA of the CDR3: TGTGCCAGCTCACACGGGGGAGCAACTAATGAAAAACTGTTTTTT.

The chain couples TRBV28 to TRBJ1-5, with 10 positions matching TRBD1. Germline loops: CDR1 MDHEN, CDR2 SYDVKM. The CDR3 is 16 amino acids. The trim removed 4 bases at V and 5 bases at J, leaving 8 bases unmatched. DNA for the CDR3: TGTGCCAGCAGTTCATCCGGGACAGGGGATTATCAGCCCCAGCATTTT. Translating gives CASSSSGTGDYQPQHF.

The rearrangement uses TRBV5-5 and TRBJ1-5; TRBD1 matches at 9 bases. Per the germline V gene, CDR1 is SGHKS and CDR2 is YYEKEE (reference sequence). V lost 4 bases and J lost 5; bases outside the gene matches: 7. This CDR3 has 15 amino acids. The CDR3 nucleotides read TGTGCCAGCAGCCCCCGGGACAGGGCGGATCAGCCCCAGCATTTT. It translates to CASSPRDRADQPQHF.

The V call is TRBV6-5, the J call TRBJ1-2; D remains ambiguous. Trimming removed 0 bases from V and 8 bases from J, with 13 bases in between. The CDR3 loop spans 14 amino acids. Germline V lookup: CDR1 MNHEY, CDR2 SVGAGI. CDR3 sequence (DNA): TGTGCCAGCAGTTACTCGGAGGGCCCTTTCGGCTACACCTTC. Protein: CASSYSEGPFGYTF.